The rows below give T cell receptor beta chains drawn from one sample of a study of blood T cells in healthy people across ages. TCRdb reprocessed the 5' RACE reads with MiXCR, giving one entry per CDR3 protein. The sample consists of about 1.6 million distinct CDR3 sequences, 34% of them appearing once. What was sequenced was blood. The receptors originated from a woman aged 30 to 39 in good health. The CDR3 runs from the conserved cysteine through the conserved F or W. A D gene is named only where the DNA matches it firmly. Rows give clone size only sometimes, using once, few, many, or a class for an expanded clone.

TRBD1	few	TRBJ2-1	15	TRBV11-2	TGTGCCAGCAGCTTCAACCGGGACAGATACAATGAGCAGTTCTTC	CASSFNRDRYNEQFF
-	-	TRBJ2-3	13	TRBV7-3	TGTGCCAGCTCCAAGCGGTTGGCAGATACGCAGTATTTT	CASSKRLADTQYF
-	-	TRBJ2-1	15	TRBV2	TGTGCCAGCAGTGAAGCGAGGGTATCCTACAATGAGCAGTTCTTC	CASSEARVSYNEQFF
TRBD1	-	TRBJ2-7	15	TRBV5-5	TGTGCCAGCAGCATCCAAGGACAGGGCGACTTAGAGCAGTACTTC	CASSIQGQGDLEQYF
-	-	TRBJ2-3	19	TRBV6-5	TGTGCCAGCAGTTACTCTTTAATTTTGCTTAGTAGCGGCACAGATACGCAGTATTTT	CASSYSLILLSSGTDTQYF
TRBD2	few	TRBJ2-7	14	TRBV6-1	TGTGCCAGCGATCCGGGACTAGCGCAAACCGAGCAGTACTTC	CASDPGLAQTEQYF
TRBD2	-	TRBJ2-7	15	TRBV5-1	TGCGCCAGCAGCTCTAGCGGGATACTCTCCTACGAGCAGTACTTC	CASSSSGILSYEQYF
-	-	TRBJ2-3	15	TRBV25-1	TGTGCCAGCGACCCCTGGCCCCGGGGCACAGATACGCAGTATTTT	CASDPWPRGTDTQYF
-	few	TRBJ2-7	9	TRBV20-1	TGCAGCCCCCCCCACGAGCAGTACTTC	CSPPHEQYF
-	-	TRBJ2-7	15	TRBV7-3	TGTGCCAGCAGCTCCGACGGCAAAAGCTCCTACGAGCAGTACTTC	CASSSDGKSSYEQYF
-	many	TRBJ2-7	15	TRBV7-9	TGTGCCAGCAGCTTAGCTGGCCAGGGGCCCTACGAGCAGTACTTC	CASSLAGQGPYEQYF
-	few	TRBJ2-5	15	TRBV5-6	TGTGCCAGCAGCCCAATGGGGGGTGCTTCGGAGACCCAGTACTTC	CASSPMGGASETQYF
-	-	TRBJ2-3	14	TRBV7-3	TGTGCCAGCAGCTTATCAGCGGAAGCAGATACGCAGTATTTT	CASSLSAEADTQYF
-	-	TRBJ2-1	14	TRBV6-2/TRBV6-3	TGTGCCAGCATTAGGGAACGGGGCTACAATGAGCAGTTCTTC	CASIRERGYNEQFF
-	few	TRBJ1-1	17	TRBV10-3	TGTGCCATCAGTGAGGGCCGGGTTTTGTCCGCGAACACTGAAGCTTTCTTT	CAISEGRVLSANTEAFF
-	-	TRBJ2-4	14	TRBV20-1	TGCAGTGCTAGAGATCCGGACCCCAGTTGTTGCGAGTACTTC	CSARDPDPSCCEYF